This entry lists 10 T cell receptor beta chains sequenced from one sample in a study of spatial heterogeneity in lung cancer. Time point: sample taken at primary tumor resection. Sequencing covered unsorted whole RNA taken from tumor, nontumor lung or frozen PBMC. TCRdb independently ran MiXCR on the 5' RACE reads; one entry per CDR3 protein. The sample has some 11,000 distinct CDR3 sequences; 3% to 4% are singletons. The starting material was PBMCs, obtained at surgery. The receptor source for this set is a female donor with early-stage non-small cell lung cancer.

This clonotype was counted only a few times. Found in a library prepared for alpha chains, this beta chain is an off-target read, and its abundance has little meaning. The chain combines TRBV6-5 with TRBJ2-4; possible D gene TRBD1, 6 bases. The CDR3 contains 13 residues. Trimming removed 0 bases at V and 7 bases at J, with 7 bases between. Germline CDR1 and CDR2: MNHEY and SVGAGI. CDR3 region: CASSYSGGNIQYF. The DNA for the CDR3 is TGTGCCAGCAGTTACTCTGGGGGCAACATTCAGTACTTC.

At least ten counts were recorded for this clonotype. This beta chain is an unintended read in a library built for alpha chains; its size means little. J is TRBJ2-6 and V is TRBV2; 7 nucleotides align to TRBD1. The CDR3 runs 16 residues. After removal of 4 bases from V and 0 bases from J, the junction contained 3 bases not matched to a gene. The germline CDR1 and CDR2 sequences are SNHLY and FYNNEI. The CDR3 DNA sequence: TGTGCCAGCAGTGCCAGGGGGATCTCTGGGGCCAACGTCCTGACTTTC. It specifies CASSARGISGANVLTF.

This clonotype was found many times. This beta chain is a stray sequence in a library constructed for alpha chains; its clone size is not meaningful. The genes are TRBV9 and TRBJ2-3; 10 nucleotides line up with TRBD2. Germline lookup yields CDR1 SGDLS and CDR2 YYNGEE. CDR3 length: 14 residues. V dropped 6 bases and J dropped 4; count of bases not matched to a gene: 5. CDR3 nucleotide sequence: TGTGCCAGCAAACAAGCGGGAGGGGCAGATACGCAGTATTTT. It yields the protein CASKQAGGADTQYF.

On this clonotype itself: Since the library was made to target alpha chains, this beta chain is a stray read and its abundance is not meaningful. This chain connects TRBV7-2 to TRBJ1-2, with D maybe TRBD1 (6 bases). With 0 bases removed from V and 6 bases from J, the gap between germline ends came to 14 bases. This CDR3 region has 15 residues. Germline V CDR1 and CDR2: SGHTA, FQGNSA. The CDR3 nucleotides are TGTGCCAGCAGCTTAGCGTACAGGGCGGGGGATGGCTACACCTTC. It translates to CASSLAYRAGDGYTF. The whole variable domain, filled in from reference TRBV7-2 and TRBJ1-2, reads GAGVSQSPSNKVTEKGKDVELRCDPISGHTALYWYRQSLGQGLEFLIYFQGNSAPDKSGLPSDRFSAERTGGSVSTLTIQRTQQEDSAVYLCASSLAYRAGDGYTFGSGTRLTVV.

This clonotype was found many times. Found in a library prepared for alpha chains, this beta chain is an off-target read, and its abundance has little meaning. J is TRBJ2-1 and V is TRBV18; 9 bases fit TRBD1. Germline-derived CDR1 and CDR2 are KGHSH and LQKENI. Trimming removed 3 bases from V and 10 bases from J; junction bases left unmatched: 10. CDR3 length: 15 amino acids. CDR3: CASSPRDRANREQFF. DNA of the CDR3: TGTGCCAGCTCACCCCGGGACAGGGCGAATAGAGAGCAGTTCTTC.

This clonotype is deemed medium-sized. This beta chain represents an off-target read in a library built for alpha chains; its size is of limited meaning. This rearrangement joins TRBV29-1 to TRBJ2-3; the D gene could be TRBD1 or TRBD2 (6 bases each). CDR1 is SQVTM and CDR2 is ANQGSEA in the germline V gene. The CDR3 sequence is 14 residues long. V was trimmed by 7 bases and J by 4 bases, leaving 18 bases between them. The CDR3 here is CSGGTGQRADTQYF. CDR3 DNA sequence: TGCAGCGGGGGGACTGGACAGCGCGCAGATACGCAGTATTTT.

This clonotype occurred many times. This beta chain is off target for a library built for alpha chains, so its abundance means little. The chain links TRBV5-6 to TRBJ2-3, with D perhaps matching TRBD1 or TRBD2 (5 bases each). The germline V and J ends were trimmed by 5 bases and 4 bases, with 11 bases remaining between them. The CDR3 contains 13 residues. Per germline, CDR1 SGHDT and CDR2 YYEEEE. The CDR3 bases are TGTGCCAGCAGTGGGGGTCGCGCAGATACGCAGTATTTT. Protein: CASSGGRADTQYF.

The table lists this clonotype with many counts. The library was built for alpha chains, so this beta chain is an off-target read and its size means little. The chain combines TRBV20-1 with TRBJ2-1; 9 nucleotides align to TRBD2. Losses at the gene ends were 4 bases for V and 3 bases for J; bases not matched to a gene: 16. Germline V gene lookup returns CDR1 DFQATT and CDR2 SNEGSKA (reference sequence). This CDR3 is 18 amino acids long. CDR3: CSAKAGGSPILLYNEQFF. CDR3 coding DNA: TGCAGTGCTAAAGCGGGAGGCTCCCCAATCCTGCTCTACAATGAGCAGTTCTTC.

As for this clonotype: This beta chain slipped into a library made for alpha chains as a stray read, so its size is not meaningful. This chain uses TRBV19 with TRBJ2-2; TRBD2 matches at 7 bases. The CDR3 is 16 amino acids. Looked up from germline, CDR1 is LNHDA and CDR2 is SQIVND (reference sequence). Trimming cost V 4 bases and J 0 bases; bases outside gene matches: 5. As DNA, the CDR3 is TGTGCCAGTAGTAACGGGGGAGGGCCGAACACCGGGGAGCTGTTTTTT. It translates to CASSNGGGPNTGELFF.

This clonotype was counted between two and nine times. This beta chain is an unintended read in a library built for alpha chains; its size means little. The chain links TRBV11-2 to TRBJ2-1; 8 bases are a match to TRBD2. Trimming removed 5 bases from V and 0 bases from J; junction bases left unmatched: 3. The germline V gene encodes CDR1 SGHAT and CDR2 FQNNGV. The CDR3 is 15 amino acids. In DNA form, the CDR3 reads TGTGCCAGCAGCGGAGCGGGAGACTCCTACAATGAGCAGTTCTTC. As protein: CASSGAGDSYNEQFF.